These 32 T cell receptor beta chains came from one sample sequenced in a study of T cell responses to AZD1222 COVID-19 vaccine. Using immunoSEQ multiplex PCR, the repertoire was profiled, and TCRdb retains in-frame clones only, with some absent. Among around 170,000 clones listed, roughly 93% were seen once. The starting material was peripheral blood, obtained on day 0 of AZD1222 vaccination. Every receptor here comes from an adult in good health.

V gene TRBV11-2 combines with J gene TRBJ2-5; maybe TRBD2 (7 bases). V was trimmed by 8 bases and J by 3 bases, leaving 22 bases between them. The CDR3 totals 16 residues. CDR1 SGHAT and CDR2 FQNNGV come from the germline V gene. The DNA of the CDR3 is TGTGCCAGCTTATGGGGGCAGCGGGGAAAAGAAGAGACCCAGTACTTC. This encodes CASLWGQRGKEETQYF. The variable domain in full, with the rest retrieved from reference TRBV11-2 and TRBJ2-5, is EAGVAQSPRYKIIEKRQSVAFWCNPISGHATLYWYQQILGQGPKLLIQFQNNGVVDDSQLPKDRFSAERLKGVDSTLKIQPAKLEDSAVYLCASLWGQRGKEETQYFGPGTRLLVL.

The chain couples TRBV11-2 to TRBJ2-1; TRBD1 matches at 7 bases. CDR3 length: 16 amino acids. The J segment lost 2 bases and the V segment lost 1 base, leaving 5 bases of the junction unmatched. CDR1 SGHAT and CDR2 FQNNGV come from the germline V gene. The CDR3 sequence: CASSLGVTGPYNEQFF. For the CDR3, the DNA is TGTGCCAGCAGCTTAGGTGTGACAGGGCCCTACAATGAGCAGTTCTTC.

V and J are TRBV7-7 and TRBJ2-1; TRBD2 matches 9 bases. CDR3 length equals 15 residues. The junction had 8 bases not matched to a gene; V was cut back by 3 bases and J by 8 bases. Per the germline V gene, CDR1 is SSHAT and CDR2 is FNYEAQ (reference sequence). DNA for the CDR3: TGTGCCAGCAGCTTCTTGGCGGGAGGGGACGATGAGCAGTTCTTC. Translated, it gives CASSFLAGGDDEQFF.

A word on this clone: The junction departs from the called germline gene at one end, perhaps through a read error. CDR3 sequence: CASSLGKGYESFF. The CDR3 bases are TGCGCCAGCAGCTTGGGGAAGGGCTATGAATCTTTCTTT. The chain has TRBV5-1 and TRBJ1-1, with D unresolved. Germline loops: CDR1 SGHRS, CDR2 YFSETQ. The CDR3 runs to 13 residues. The whole variable domain, filled in from reference TRBV5-1 and TRBJ1-1, reads KAGVTQTPRYLIKTRGQQVTLSCSPISGHRSVSWYQQTPGQGLQFLFEYFSETQRNKGNFPGRFSGRQFSNSRSEMNVSTLELGDSALYLCASSLGKGYESFFGQGTRLTVV.

This clone was seen a single time. The chain joins TRBV7-2 to TRBJ2-7; D is unclear. Germline lookup yields CDR1 SGHTA and CDR2 FQGNSA. This CDR3 is 16 amino acids long. The germline V and J ends were trimmed by 1 base and 0 bases, with 13 bases remaining between them. The CDR3 spells CASSLEGARSSYEQYF. CDR3 bases: TGTGCCAGCAGCTTAGAAGGCGCAAGGAGCTCCTACGAGCAGTACTTC.

The chain combines TRBV5-1 with TRBJ2-7; the match to TRBD1 covers 10 bases. Germline CDR1 and CDR2: SGHRS and YFSETQ. The CDR3 sequence is 15 residues long. The ends lost 4 bases at V and 6 bases at J; junction bases unmatched: 10. CDR3 coding DNA: TGCGCCAGCAGCGAGACAGGGGGCGGATTAGGCGAGCAGTACTTC. Translating gives CASSETGGGLGEQYF.

The chain employs TRBV30 and TRBJ1-5; 8 bases are shared with TRBD1. This CDR3 is built from 17 residues. With 8 bases clipped from V and 0 bases from J, the junction kept 15 bases outside the gene matches. CDR1 is GTSNPN and CDR2 is SVGIG in the germline V gene (reference sequence). The CDR3: CARPRDRQNHSNQPQHF. CDR3 bases: TGTGCCCGGCCCCGGGACAGGCAGAATCATAGCAATCAGCCCCAGCATTTT.

The chain joins TRBV9 to TRBJ1-6; maybe TRBD1 (6 bases). The CDR3 totals 14 residues. Germline V lookup: CDR1 SGDLS, CDR2 YYNGEE. V was trimmed by 4 bases and J by 10 bases, leaving 15 bases between them. The CDR3 protein is CASSIHGQSSPLHF. The CDR3 bases are TGTGCCAGCAGCATTCATGGACAGAGCTCACCCCTCCACTTT.

The V gene is TRBV7-9, the J gene TRBJ1-3; no clear D. Germline assignment: CDR1 SEHNR and CDR2 FQNEAQ (reference sequence). The CDR3 is made up of 12 amino acids. The germline V and J ends were trimmed by 4 bases and 0 bases, with 1 base remaining between them. This CDR3 reads CASSYSGNTIYF. DNA of the CDR3: TGTGCCAGCAGCTACTCTGGAAACACCATATATTTT.

This clone was detected once. This sequence joins TRBV19 and TRBJ2-7, with a possible D match to TRBD1 (6 bases). V lost 1 base to trimming and J lost 0 bases, with 10 bases between them. The germline V gene has CDR1 LNHDA and CDR2 SQIVND (reference sequence). The CDR3 totals 15 residues. CDR3 loop: CASSIGLGGSYEQYF. The CDR3, as DNA: TGTGCCAGTAGTATAGGATTAGGGGGCTCCTACGAGCAGTACTTC.

The CDR3 sequence is CASSLGQGANYGYTF. DNA for the CDR3: TGTGCCAGCAGCTTAGGACAGGGAGCTAACTATGGCTACACCTTC. The V gene is TRBV7-8, the J gene TRBJ1-2; 7 nucleotides align to TRBD1. Germline V gives CDR1 SGHVS, CDR2 FQNEAQ. The V gene end was trimmed by 1 base and the J gene end by 0 bases; junction bases not matched to a gene: 2. There are 15 residues in the CDR3.

As concerns this clone: Mismatch with germline at one junction end may stem from a read error. V usage is TRBV27 and J usage is TRBJ2-7; TRBD1 agrees at 7 bases. Germline assignment: CDR1 MNHEY and CDR2 SMNVEV (reference sequence). This CDR3 contains 13 residues. CDR3 region: CAAWGQMDYEQYF. DNA of the CDR3: TGCGCCGCGTGGGGACAGATGGACTACGAGCAGTACTTC.

This clone was recorded only once. The chain is built from TRBV15 and TRBJ1-1, with 7 positions matching TRBD1. Germline CDR1 reads LNHNV; CDR2 reads YYDKDF (reference sequence). The length of the CDR3 is 14 residues. Trimming cost V 2 bases and J 6 bases; bases outside gene matches: 6. CDR3 protein: CATSRQTGRAEAFF. CDR3 nucleotides: TGTGCCACCAGCAGACAGACAGGGCGGGCTGAAGCTTTCTTT. The full variable domain, completed using reference TRBV15 and TRBJ1-1, is DAMVIQNPRYQVTQFGKPVTLSCSQTLNHNVMYWYQQKSSQAPKLLFHYYDKDFNNEADTPDNFQSRRPNTSFCFLDIRSPGLGDTAMYLCATSRQTGRAEAFFGQGTRLTVV.

CDR3 protein: CATGEGGDGDTQYF. In nucleotides, the CDR3 is TGTGCCACCGGAGAGGGGGGGGATGGAGATACGCAGTATTTT. The V gene is TRBV10-3, the J gene TRBJ2-3, with a possible D match to TRBD2 (7 bases). Germline V gene lookup returns CDR1 ENHRY and CDR2 SYGVKD. This CDR3 has 14 amino acids. With 10 bases removed from V and 5 bases from J, the gap between germline ends came to 19 bases.

V is TRBV9 and J is TRBJ2-1, with TRBD2 matching 12 bases. Germline CDR1 SGDLS, CDR2 YYNGEE. This CDR3 comprises 15 residues. With 4 bases clipped from V and 5 bases from J, the junction kept 4 bases outside the gene matches. The CDR3 sequence: CASSPTSGGHNEQFF. In DNA, the CDR3 is TGTGCCAGCAGCCCAACTAGCGGGGGGCACAATGAGCAGTTCTTC.

V usage is TRBV13 and J usage is TRBJ1-4, with D perhaps TRBD1 (5 bases). Germline V gene lookup returns CDR1 PRHDT and CDR2 FYEKMQ (reference sequence). Between the trimmed V and J ends, which lost 4 bases and 8 bases, there was a span of 17 bases. CDR3 size: 15 residues. The CDR3 loop is CASSYGDQKREKLFF. CDR3 coding DNA: TGTGCCAGCAGCTACGGGGACCAGAAGAGGGAAAAACTGTTTTTT.

This rearrangement joins TRBV9 to TRBJ2-7, with a tentative D call TRBD1 (6 bases). This CDR3 contains 17 residues. CDR1 is SGDLS and CDR2 is YYNGEE in the germline V gene. The V gene lost 0 bases and the J gene lost 7 bases, with 23 bases spanning the gap. CDR3 region: CASSVGGQGPLLREQYF. Written as DNA, the CDR3 is TGTGCCAGCAGCGTAGGGGGGCAGGGGCCCCTTTTACGAGAGCAGTACTTC.

This sequence joins TRBV27 and TRBJ2-6; 10 bases align to TRBD1. Germline V lookup: CDR1 MNHEY, CDR2 SMNVEV (reference sequence). The CDR3 is 19 residues long. V shed 4 bases and J 0 bases; nucleotides not matched to a gene: 9. CDR3 coding DNA: TGTGCCAGCAGTTCGTACCCGGGACAGGGGCCCTCTGGGGCCAACGTCCTGACTTTC. Its translation is CASSSYPGQGPSGANVLTF.

This chain connects TRBV18 to TRBJ1-6; the D is unclear. The CDR3 length is 16 residues. The germline gives CDR1 KGHSH, CDR2 LQKENI. Trimming removed 2 bases from V and 8 bases from J, with 16 bases in between. In DNA, the CDR3 is TGTGCCAGCTCACCATCGCTTCGGCCAGTTCATTCACCCCTCCACTTT. Translating it yields CASSPSLRPVHSPLHF.

V and J are TRBV28 and TRBJ2-7, with a weak D call TRBD2 (6 bases). Trimming removed 3 bases from V and 1 base from J, with 16 bases in between. Germline V gene sequence: CDR1 MDHEN, CDR2 SYDVKM. The CDR3 is 16 residues long. The CDR3 DNA sequence: TGTGCCAGCAGTTTGGCTGGCGGGACCCTATCCTACGAGCAGTACTTC. Protein: CASSLAGGTLSYEQYF.

This clone was counted only a few times. The V gene is TRBV19, the J gene TRBJ1-1; D is ambiguous. V was shortened by 4 bases and J by 10 bases, with 16 bases between the two germline ends. The germline gives CDR1 LNHDA, CDR2 SQIVND (reference sequence). The CDR3 runs to 13 residues. CDR3 sequence (DNA): TGTGCCAGTAGTACTAGTACCAACTACCTAGCTTTCTTT. Translation: CASSTSTNYLAFF.

This CDR3 reads CASSGSQGPQETQYF. DNA for the CDR3: TGTGCCAGCAGTGGAAGTCAGGGACCGCAAGAGACCCAGTACTTC. The chain is built from TRBV6-6 and TRBJ2-5; possibly TRBD1 or TRBD2 for D (5 bases each). Germline values: CDR1 MNHNY, CDR2 SVGAGI (reference sequence). Trimming removed 5 bases from V and 2 bases from J, with 15 bases in between. This CDR3 comprises 15 residues.

This clone was observed once. This sequence joins TRBV29-1 and TRBJ2-1; the match to TRBD2 covers 8 bases. The J segment lost 4 bases and the V segment lost 7 bases, leaving 9 bases of the junction unmatched. Germline-derived CDR1 and CDR2 are SQVTM and ANQGSEA. The CDR3 loop spans 14 amino acids. CDR3 residues: CSGRSGGLYNEQFF. The DNA for the CDR3 is TGCAGCGGAAGAAGCGGGGGCTTATACAATGAGCAGTTCTTC.

This rearrangement joins TRBV7-9 to TRBJ2-7, with a possible D match to TRBD2 (7 bases). Germline values: CDR1 SEHNR, CDR2 FQNEAQ (reference sequence). This CDR3 comprises 13 residues. Trimming removed 3 bases at V and 4 bases at J, with 10 bases between. The CDR3 DNA reads TGTGCCAGCAGCTTGCGGGGGCAATACGAGCAGTACTTC. Protein: CASSLRGQYEQYF.

The J gene is TRBJ1-1, the V gene TRBV2, with a weak D call TRBD1 (5 bases). The CDR3 has 13 residues. V was trimmed by 3 bases and J by 4 bases, leaving 9 bases between them. The germline gives CDR1 SNHLY, CDR2 FYNNEI. Here the CDR3 reads CASSEGPSTEAFF. In DNA, the CDR3 is TGTGCCAGCAGTGAGGGGCCGTCCACTGAAGCTTTCTTT.

The gene calls are TRBV10-3 and TRBJ2-7, with a weak D call TRBD1 (6 bases). The CDR3 runs to 14 residues. The ends were cut back, 4 bases at V and 1 base at J, with 11 bases in the middle. Per germline, CDR1 ENHRY and CDR2 SYGVKD. The CDR3 coding sequence is TGTGCCATCAGTGTTAACAGGGATTCCTACGAGCAGTACTTC. This gives the protein CAISVNRDSYEQYF.

The chain uses TRBV12-2 and TRBJ2-7; TRBD1, the D gene given by the table, was not confirmed from the DNA. TRBV12-2 is flagged as a pseudogene. The CDR3 sequence is 14 residues long. The CDR3 coding sequence is TGTGCAAGTCGCTCCGGGGGACAGAACTACGAGCAGTACTTC. Translation: CASRSGGQNYEQYF.

The count of this clone is one. The V gene is TRBV9, the J gene TRBJ1-2; TRBD1 matches 7 bases. The germline gives CDR1 SGDLS, CDR2 YYNGEE. V shed 2 bases, J shed 0 bases, and the junction held 4 bases outside the gene matches. The CDR3 covers 15 residues. CDR3 bases: TGTGCCAGCAGCGTCGGACAGGCGGCTAACTATGGCTACACCTTC. As protein: CASSVGQAANYGYTF.

The count of this clone is one. The rearrangement links TRBV18 to TRBJ2-1, with a weak D call TRBD1 (6 bases). V was shortened by 2 bases and J by 6 bases, with 11 bases between the two germline ends. The CDR3 runs 14 residues. Germline V gene lookup returns CDR1 KGHSH and CDR2 LQKENI. The CDR3, as DNA: TGTGCCAGCTCACCATTGGACAGACGCAATGAGCAGTTCTTC. This sequence encodes CASSPLDRRNEQFF. Full variable domain (rest looked up from reference TRBV18 and TRBJ2-1): NAGVMQNPRHLVRRRGQEARLRCSPMKGHSHVYWYRQLPEEGLKFMVYLQKENIIDESGMPKERFSAEFPKEGPSILRIQQVVRGDSAAYFCASSPLDRRNEQFFGPGTRLTVL.

CDR3 protein: CSVRSGSYNEQFF. DNA of the CDR3: TGCAGCGTTCGCTCAGGATCCTACAATGAGCAGTTCTTC. The rearrangement joins TRBV29-1 to TRBJ2-1; D gene unclear. V was clipped by 5 bases and J by 1 base, with 9 bases between them. The CDR3 loop spans 13 amino acids. Germline V gene sequence: CDR1 SQVTM, CDR2 ANQGSEA.

This rearrangement joins TRBV6-2 or TRBV6-3 to TRBJ1-2; D might be TRBD1 (5 bases). CDR1 and CDR2 (germline): MNHEY, SVGEGT. The CDR3 is 15 amino acids. The germline V and J ends were trimmed by 2 bases and 2 bases, with 12 bases remaining between them. The CDR3 DNA is TGTGCCAGCAGTTACCCCTCCGGGGACAACTATGGCTACACCTTC. Translation: CASSYPSGDNYGYTF.

The CDR3 here is CATSDPSSGGEGTDTQYF. The CDR3 DNA reads TGTGCCACCAGTGACCCCAGCTCAGGGGGCGAAGGCACAGATACGCAGTATTTT. The chain carries TRBV24-1 and TRBJ2-3; 8 bases are a match to TRBD1. Germline V lookup: CDR1 KGHDR, CDR2 SFDVKD. Trimming at V came to 4 bases and at J to 1 base, leaving 12 bases not matched to a gene. CDR3 length: 18 amino acids.